Included here is one T cell receptor beta chain sequence, with context. The antigen remains undetermined. The CDR3 runs 13 residues. Germline lookup yields CDR1 MNHEY and CDR2 SMNVEV (reference sequence). Losses at the gene ends were 5 bases for V and 2 bases for J; bases not matched to a gene: 2. Amplification used 60 Vbeta primers and 13 Jbeta primers. The table came from immunoSEQ multiplex PCR; TCRdb's copy has only in-frame clones and leaves some out. The sample yields roughly 100,000 clones, approximately 75% seen once. These data are taken from a study of cytomegalovirus exposure and HLA in healthy donors. General observations from the study: Most TCRs appeared rarely, but some public TCRs recurred in many donors.

This chain links TRBV27 with TRBJ1-2, with 7 bases aligning to TRBD1. Specimen: PBMCs. This TCR was sampled from a woman aged 35 to 49 in good health and CMV-seronegative. The CDR3: CASSQTGNYGYTF. In nucleotides, the CDR3 is TGTGCCAGCAGTCAGACAGGGAACTATGGCTACACCTTC.